This T cell receptor (beta chain) was sequenced during a study of identical twins. Broader study findings: Beta clonotypes that were abundant in cord blood contained fewer insertions, a pattern absent from memory repertoires.

TCRdb re-analysed the 5' RACE reads in MiXCR, keeping a single row per CDR3 protein. Among under 250,000 distinct CDR3 sequences, around 9.6% were seen once, and the ten largest hold approximately 5.1%. Trimming took 1 base from V and 1 from J, leaving 10 bases between them. The CDR3 is 15 residues long. CDR1 and CDR2 from the germline V gene are SGHTA and FQGNSA. This clonotype was seen many times. Its antigen is unknown. The chain is built from TRBV7-2 and TRBJ1-2, with no clear D. Input material: memory (CD45RO+) T cells sorted from blood. The TCR sequence derives from a woman younger than 30 in good health. The CDR3 bases are TGTGCCAGCAGCTTAGTCTACGACATTAACTATGGCTACACCTTC. As protein: CASSLVYDINYGYTF.